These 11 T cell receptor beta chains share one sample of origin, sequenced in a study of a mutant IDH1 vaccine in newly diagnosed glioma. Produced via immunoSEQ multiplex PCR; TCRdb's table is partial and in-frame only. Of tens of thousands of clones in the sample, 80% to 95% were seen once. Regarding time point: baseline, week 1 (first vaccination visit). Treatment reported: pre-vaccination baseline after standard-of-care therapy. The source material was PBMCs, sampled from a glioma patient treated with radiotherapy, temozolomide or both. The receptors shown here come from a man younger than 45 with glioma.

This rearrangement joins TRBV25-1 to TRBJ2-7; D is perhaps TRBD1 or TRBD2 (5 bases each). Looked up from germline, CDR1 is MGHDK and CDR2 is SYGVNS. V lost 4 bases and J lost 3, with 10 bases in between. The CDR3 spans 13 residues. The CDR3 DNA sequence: TGTGCCAGCAGTGGCCGGGACCACTACGAGCAGTACTTC. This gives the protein CASSGRDHYEQYF.

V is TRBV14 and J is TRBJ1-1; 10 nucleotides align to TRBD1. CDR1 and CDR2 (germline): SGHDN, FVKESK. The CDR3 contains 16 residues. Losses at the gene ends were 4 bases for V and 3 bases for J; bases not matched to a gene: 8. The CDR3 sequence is CASSLIPGQGYTEAFF. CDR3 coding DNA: TGTGCCAGCAGCCTAATTCCGGGACAGGGGTACACTGAAGCTTTCTTT.

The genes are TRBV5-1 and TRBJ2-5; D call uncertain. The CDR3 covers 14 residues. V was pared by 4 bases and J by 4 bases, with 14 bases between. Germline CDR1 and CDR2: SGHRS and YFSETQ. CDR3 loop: CASSTPTAGETQYF. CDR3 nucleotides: TGCGCCAGCAGCACCCCCACGGCAGGAGAGACCCAGTACTTC.

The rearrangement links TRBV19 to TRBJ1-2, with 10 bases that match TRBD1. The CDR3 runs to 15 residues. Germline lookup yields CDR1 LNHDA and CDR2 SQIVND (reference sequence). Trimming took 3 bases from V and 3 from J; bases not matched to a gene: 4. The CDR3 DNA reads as TGTGCCAGTAGTATGAAAGGACAGGGGGACTATGGCTACACCTTC. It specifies CASSMKGQGDYGYTF.

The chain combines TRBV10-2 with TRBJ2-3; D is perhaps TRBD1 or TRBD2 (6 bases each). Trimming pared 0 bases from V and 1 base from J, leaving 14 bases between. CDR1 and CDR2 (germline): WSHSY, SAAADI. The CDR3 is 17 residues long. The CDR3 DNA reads TGCGCCAGCAGTGAGTCACAGGGAGGAGTGGGCACAGATACGCAGTATTTT. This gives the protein CASSESQGGVGTDTQYF.

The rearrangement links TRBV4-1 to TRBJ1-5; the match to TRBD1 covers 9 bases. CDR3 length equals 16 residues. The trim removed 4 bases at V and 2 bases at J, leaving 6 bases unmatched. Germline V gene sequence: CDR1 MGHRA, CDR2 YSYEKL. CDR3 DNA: TGCGCCAGCAGCCCGGGGACAGGGCGAGGCAATCAGCCCCAGCATTTT. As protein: CASSPGTGRGNQPQHF.

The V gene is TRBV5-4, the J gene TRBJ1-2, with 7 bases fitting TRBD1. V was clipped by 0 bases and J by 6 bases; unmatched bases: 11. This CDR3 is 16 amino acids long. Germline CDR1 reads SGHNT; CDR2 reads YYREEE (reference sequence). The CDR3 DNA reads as TGTGCCAGCAGCTTGGATGGACAGGCTGGGGGCAATGGCTACACCTTC. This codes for CASSLDGQAGGNGYTF.

CDR3 nucleotide sequence: TGCGCCAGCAGCCCGCTTGTGGGGGTAAATGGCTACACCTTC. It yields the protein CASSPLVGVNGYTF. J is TRBJ1-2 and V is TRBV5-1; maybe TRBD1 (5 bases). Trimming pared 4 bases from V and 6 bases from J, leaving 16 bases between. The germline V gene has CDR1 SGHRS and CDR2 YFSETQ. CDR3 length: 14 residues.

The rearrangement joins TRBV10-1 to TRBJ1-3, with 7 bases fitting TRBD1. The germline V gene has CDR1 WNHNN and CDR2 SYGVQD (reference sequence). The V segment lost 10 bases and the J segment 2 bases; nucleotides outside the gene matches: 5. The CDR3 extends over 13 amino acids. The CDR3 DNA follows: TGCGCCACCGCGGACAGGCCTGGAAACACCATATATTTT. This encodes CATADRPGNTIYF.

CDR3 in amino acids: CASSGRQGGFTSTDTQYF. The CDR3 DNA follows: TGCGCCAGCAGCGGCCGACAGGGAGGGTTTACTAGCACAGATACGCAGTATTTT. The rearrangement joins TRBV5-1 to TRBJ2-3; possibly TRBD1 or TRBD2 for D (7 bases each). V was trimmed by 4 bases and J by 0 bases, leaving 21 bases between them. Germline V gives CDR1 SGHRS, CDR2 YFSETQ. This CDR3 has 18 residues.

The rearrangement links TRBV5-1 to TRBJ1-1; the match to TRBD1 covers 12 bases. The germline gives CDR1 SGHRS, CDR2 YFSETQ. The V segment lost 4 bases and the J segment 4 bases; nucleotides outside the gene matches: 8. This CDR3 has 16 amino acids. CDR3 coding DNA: TGCGCCAGCAGCAGGCTAGGGACAGGGGGCACCACTGAAGCTTTCTTT. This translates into CASSRLGTGGTTEAFF.